This T cell receptor (beta chain) came from a study of blood T cells in healthy people across ages (dated by TCRdb to 2014 to 2015). Turning to the overall study: In model experiments, template switching captured about one uniquely barcoded TCR beta cDNA molecule for every two T cells. Two additional independent replicas of 1 million unique cDNA reads from the same blood draw were analyzed for two donors (one aged 18 to 30 and one aged 80 or older). Four age groups were formed from the donors: young (average roughly 16 years), middle-aged (around 40), aged (roughly 56) and long-lived (less than 85). Using deep sequencing normalized with unique cDNA molecular identifiers, the study measured how TCR beta repertoire diversity changes with age. To avoid experimental bias, donors of different ages were randomly spread across the sequencing lanes.

The sample holds one count of this clonotype. This clone's antigen is unknown. Per-nucleotide qualities are absent, and no much larger clonotype sits a single base away. Support from one read is weak. Donors were 39 systemically healthy Caucasian individuals from Russia aged roughly 6 to 95 years. Roughly 10 milliliters of peripheral blood were collected from each donor into EDTA-treated Vacutainer tubes. Ficoll-Paque density-gradient centrifugation was used to isolate PBMCs, with at least 7 million per sample. Total RNA was extracted from PBMCs with Trizol reagent, with at least 5 micrograms obtained per sample. For every donor, flow cytometry on a PBMC aliquot measured the percentage of naive CD45RAhigh/CD27high T cells. CDR1 and CDR2 are drawn from the germline V gene: SGHNT, YENEEA. The CDR3, from cysteine to phenylalanine, totals 16 residues. Solely the CDR3 DNA is kept, with 48 bases framed from the first base. Unmatched junction bases come to 11, with V trimmed by 4 bases and J by 9 bases.

General findings and caveats noted by the study authors: Compared with the aged group, the long-lived group had more naive CD4+ T cells, fewer expanded clones and increased TCR diversity, suggesting age selection. Because donor CMV infection status was unknown, age-related changes in expanded clonotypes were potentially confounded. Estimates of total diversity based on one million sequenced T cells were considered lower bounds and underestimates. Observed TCR beta diversity per million T cells fell roughly linearly with age, and a significant reduction was already apparent by age around 40. Since profiling was done on bulk unsorted PBMCs, naive and antigen-experienced compartments could not be conclusively compared. The percentage of naive T cells measured by flow cytometry correlated strongly with observed TCR beta diversity.

Library method: 5' RACE. The instrument was an Illumina HiSeq 2500. The second PCR ran for roughly 7 to 11 cycles and used a J-beta primer mix along with a sample-barcoded 5' primer. Each TCR beta cDNA molecule received a unique molecular identifier from a template-switch 5' adaptor carrying 12 random nucleotides. Each sample yielded at least 3 million CDR3-containing paired-end reads. The Mint cDNA synthesis kit, primed by a TRBC-specific oligonucleotide, was used to synthesize first-strand cDNA from all RNA. Following uracil-DNA glycosylase treatment, all cDNA underwent a first 18-cycle PCR with the universal primers M1SS and BC2_uni_R. In the paper's pipeline: Normalization of each sample was performed by random selection of 1 million high-quality reads, each carrying a distinct molecular identifier. Instead of being binned into consensus sequences, reads with shared molecular identifiers were discarded. MiTCR, set to a Q25 quality threshold and the strictest error-elimination algorithm, was used for CDR3 identification, clonotype clustering and error correction. A nonparametric unseen species model with Euler transformation was used to estimate lower-bound total TCR beta diversity. TCRdb passed the public sequencing reads through fastp at Q25 and MiXCR, retaining productive beta sequences. One record per CDR3 amino acid sequence lists the most common genes and DNA. Clone size and V and J calls follow TCRdb, not the original study. The sample table records 700,000 or so distinct CDR3 sequences; 22% of these occur just once. About 20% of the sample comes from the top ten.

The clonotype was recovered from a man in his 70s in good health. The chain joins TRBV11-3 to TRBJ1-6, and TRBD1 matches 8 of the central bases. What was sequenced was blood. In nucleotide form, the sequence is TGTGCCAGCAGCTCTCATCCTCGGACAGGGTCTTCACCCCTCCACTTT. This is translated as CASSSHPRTGSSPLHF.